This T cell receptor beta chain was identified in a study of blood T cell repertoires in COVID-19. As for the study in general: The origin of the acute and convalescent COVID-19 samples was the United States, Italy and Spain.

Enrollees, about 18 to 90 years old, lived in 24 US areas. Participants' reported clinical history set cohort assignment. Germline values: CDR1 SGHAT, CDR2 FQNNGV. Trimming took 6 bases from V and 2 from J; bases not matched to a gene: 4. This CDR3 comprises 15 residues. Per the original data handling: Nucleated cell counts were estimated from reference gene primer amplification. Using immunoSEQ multiplex PCR, the repertoire was profiled, and TCRdb retains in-frame clones only, with some absent. D and trimming come from the DNA, and the V and J calls and clone size come from that table. The sample lists around 180,000 clones, around 82% seen once, with around 16% in the top ten.

The sequenced sample consisted of PBMCs or T cells enriched from blood (not recorded which). The chain recombines TRBV11-2 with TRBJ2-3; 11 bases are shared with TRBD2. The TCR originated in a woman between 50 and 59 years old with acute COVID-19. This chain's CDR3 is CASSSGGASTDTQYF. In nucleotides, the CDR3 is TGTGCCAGCAGTAGCGGGGGGGCCTCCACAGATACGCAGTATTTT.